What follows are 19 T cell receptor beta chains derived from one specimen sequenced in a study of Ad26.COV2.S vaccination and SARS-CoV-2 variants. The data were produced by immunoSEQ multiplex PCR, yet TCRdb's version contains in-frame clones alone and is incomplete. The data show more than 400,000 clones, about nine tenths seen once. The treatment: around 19 received Ad26.COV2.S at low or high dose, single or two shots; several received placebo; per-sample allocation not given. Each sample was drawn 63 days after the first injection (of vaccine or placebo). The source was peripheral blood, collected in a trial of Ad26.COV2.S vaccine versus placebo. The receptor set was obtained from a person aged 18-65 years who received the Ad26.COV2.S COVID-19 vaccine or a placebo.

V and J are TRBV7-9 and TRBJ2-1; D ambiguous. CDR1 and CDR2 from the germline V gene are SEHNR and FQNEAQ (reference sequence). Trimming removed 5 bases from V and 7 bases from J, with 12 bases in between. This CDR3 has 13 amino acids. CDR3 sequence: CASSQLAKNEQFF. CDR3 in DNA: TGTGCCAGCAGCCAGCTTGCAAAGAATGAGCAGTTCTTC.

The genes are TRBV7-3 and TRBJ1-3; tentative D call: TRBD1 (6 bases). The germline gives CDR1 SGHTA, CDR2 FQGTGA. The CDR3 has 15 residues. Trimming cost V 5 bases and J 2 bases, with 13 bases left between them. CDR3 nucleotides: TGTGCCAGCAGCGAAGGGGGTCCCCCTGGAAACACCATATATTTT. Translating gives CASSEGGPPGNTIYF.

This chain links TRBV29-1 with TRBJ2-3; 8 nucleotides line up with TRBD2. Germline lookup yields CDR1 SQVTM and CDR2 ANQGSEA. V shed 6 bases and J 2 bases; nucleotides not matched to a gene: 10. The CDR3 sequence is 15 residues long. CDR3 bases: TGCAGCGTAAACCCTAGCGGGTCATACACAGATACGCAGTATTTT. It encodes CSVNPSGSYTDTQYF.

The gene calls are TRBV11-2 and TRBJ2-7, with unresolved D. CDR1 and CDR2 from the germline V gene are SGHAT and FQNNGV. This CDR3 spans 13 amino acids. V was trimmed by 3 bases and J by 0 bases, leaving 6 bases between them. The CDR3 loop is CASSFLSSYEQYF. The CDR3 coding sequence is TGTGCCAGCAGCTTCTTAAGCTCCTACGAGCAGTACTTC.

The chain uses TRBV9 and TRBJ2-1; TRBD2 matches at 7 bases. CDR1 is SGDLS, CDR2 YYNGEE, per germline. The CDR3 is made up of 17 amino acids. Trimming at V came to 4 bases and at J to 5 bases, leaving 15 bases not matched to a gene. The CDR3 here is CASSPPWAASGHNEQFF. DNA of the CDR3: TGTGCCAGCAGCCCACCCTGGGCGGCTAGCGGCCACAATGAGCAGTTCTTC.

The gene calls are TRBV7-3 and TRBJ2-3, with 7 bases matching TRBD1. V lost 5 bases and J lost 0; bases outside the gene matches: 5. This CDR3 comprises 15 residues. CDR1 is SGHTA, CDR2 FQGTGA, per germline. The CDR3 loop is CASSRGQLSTDTQYF. DNA of the CDR3: TGTGCCAGCAGCCGGGGACAGCTTAGCACAGATACGCAGTATTTT.

The chain employs TRBV30 and TRBJ1-2; 10 bases are shared with TRBD1. The CDR3 runs to 14 residues. V trimming: 0 bases; J trimming: 6 bases; junction bases outside the gene matches: 4. Germline CDR1 is GTSNPN and CDR2 is SVGIG (reference sequence). The CDR3 region has the DNA TGTGCCTGGAGTGTACTTGGGACAGGGGATGGCTACACCTTC. Protein product: CAWSVLGTGDGYTF.

This chain connects TRBV5-1 to TRBJ1-1; the D gene is possibly TRBD1 (5 bases). With 4 bases removed from V and 3 bases from J, the gap between germline ends came to 10 bases. The CDR3 extends over 13 amino acids. Germline CDR1 and CDR2: SGHRS and YFSETQ. For the CDR3, the DNA is TGCGCCAGCAGCCCGGCGGGGCACACTGAAGCTTTCTTT. It is translated as CASSPAGHTEAFF.

The J gene is TRBJ2-2, the V gene TRBV19; a weak D match, TRBD2 (6 bases). Trimming took off 7 bases at V and 5 bases at J, with 20 bases between the two ends. CDR3 size: 16 residues. CDR1 and CDR2 from the germline V gene are LNHDA and SQIVND (reference sequence). CDR3 in DNA: TGTGCCAGTAATTGGGGGAGGTCGAGTGGGACCGGGGAGCTGTTTTTT. Residues: CASNWGRSSGTGELFF.

The chain has TRBV3-1 (or the pseudogene TRBV3-2) and TRBJ2-7; D unresolved. The V end was cut by 0 bases, the J end by 5 bases, with 11 bases between. Looked up from germline, CDR1 is LGHDT and CDR2 is YNNKEL (reference sequence). This CDR3 is built from 14 residues. The CDR3 DNA reads TGTGCCAGCAGCCAAGAAGTCCACATCAACGAGCAGTACTTC. Translation: CASSQEVHINEQYF.

This clone was seen only a few times. This sequence joins TRBV9 and TRBJ2-2; 9 bases agree with TRBD2. CDR1 and CDR2 (germline): SGDLS, YYNGEE. The CDR3 length is 15 residues. The ends lost 3 bases at V and 7 bases at J; junction bases unmatched: 7. CDR3 sequence (DNA): TGTGCCAGCAGCGCCGCGACTAGCGGAGTCGGGGAGCTGTTTTTT. Translating it yields CASSAATSGVGELFF.

V usage is TRBV10-3 and J usage is TRBJ2-7; D uncertain. CDR1 is ENHRY, CDR2 SYGVKD, per germline. The CDR3 contains 13 residues. Trimming removed 3 bases from V and 5 bases from J, with 11 bases in between. CDR3 sequence reads: CAISDELVDEQYF. In nucleotides, the CDR3 is TGTGCCATCAGTGACGAACTTGTGGACGAGCAGTACTTC.

CDR3 in DNA: TGTGCCAGCAGCTTACCGGGACAGGGGGCCTACGAGCAGTACTTC. Amino acids: CASSLPGQGAYEQYF. The J gene is TRBJ2-7, the V gene TRBV11-1, with 11 bases lining up with TRBD1. The CDR3 spans 15 residues. V lost 2 bases, J lost 2 bases, and 2 bases stayed unmatched. Germline V gives CDR1 SGHAT, CDR2 FQDESV (reference sequence).

This clone was observed a single time. The V call is TRBV2, the J call TRBJ2-7, with D uncertain. The CDR3 is 15 residues long. V shed 1 base and J shed 5 bases, with 15 bases lying between them. From germline, CDR1 is SNHLY and CDR2 FYNNEI. CDR3 amino acids: CASSEEWGLGDEQYF. CDR3 DNA: TGTGCCAGCAGTGAAGAATGGGGTCTCGGCGACGAGCAGTACTTC.

The chain joins TRBV27 to TRBJ2-1, with 10 bases identical to TRBD1. The CDR3 runs to 15 residues. Germline trimming cut 5 bases from V and 7 bases from J; bases unmatched to any gene: 8. Germline-derived CDR1 and CDR2 are MNHEY and SMNVEV (reference sequence). In nucleotides, the CDR3 is TGTGCCAGCAGTCAATGGGGGACAGGGGTTAATGAGCAGTTCTTC. Translation: CASSQWGTGVNEQFF.

This chain links TRBV2 with TRBJ2-7; D gene uncertain. The CDR3 totals 15 residues. V lost 2 bases to trimming and J lost 2 bases, with 13 bases between them. The germline V gene encodes CDR1 SNHLY and CDR2 FYNNEI. The CDR3 reads CASSESALPAYEQYF. As DNA, the CDR3 is TGTGCCAGCAGTGAAAGTGCACTACCCGCCTACGAGCAGTACTTC.

This rearrangement joins TRBV10-3 to TRBJ2-7, with D perhaps matching TRBD2 (7 bases). The CDR3 covers 14 residues. CDR1 is ENHRY and CDR2 is SYGVKD in the germline V gene. V gave up 1 base and J gave up 4 bases, with 11 bases separating them. The CDR3 reads CAISEFGGRYEQYF. The CDR3 bases are TGTGCCATCAGTGAGTTCGGGGGGCGTTACGAGCAGTACTTC.

The chain couples TRBV7-6 to TRBJ1-4; 7 nucleotides agree with TRBD1. V dropped 4 bases and J dropped 3; count of bases not matched to a gene: 8. Germline lookup yields CDR1 SGHVS and CDR2 FNYEAQ. The CDR3 spans 16 residues. CDR3 nucleotides: TGTGCCAGCAGCTCCACCCGGGACAGAGCTAATGAAAAACTGTTTTTT. It encodes CASSSTRDRANEKLFF. Full variable domain (missing parts from reference TRBV7-6 and TRBJ1-4): GAGVSQSPRYKVTKRGQDVALRCDPISGHVSLYWYRQALGQGPEFLTYFNYEAQQDKSGLPNDRFSAERPEGSISTLTIQRTEQRDSAMYRCASSSTRDRANEKLFFGSGTQLSVL.

The rearrangement uses TRBV24-1 and TRBJ2-1; 10 positions match TRBD2. The trim removed 4 bases at V and 6 bases at J, leaving 5 bases unmatched. Germline values: CDR1 KGHDR, CDR2 SFDVKD. CDR3 size: 15 residues. The CDR3: CATSDPGLATNEQFF. CDR3 bases: TGTGCCACCAGTGACCCGGGACTAGCGACCAATGAGCAGTTCTTC.